These 32 T cell receptor beta chains came from one sample sequenced in a study of cytomegalovirus exposure and HLA in healthy donors. The PCR used 60 Vbeta and 13 Jbeta primers. Some clones are missing from TCRdb's copy, which holds only in-frame ones; the method was immunoSEQ multiplex PCR. This sample carries about 160,000 clones, around 83% of them seen once, and the ten largest clones take 0.9% to 1%. The sequenced sample consisted of PBMCs. All receptors derive from a girl aged 2 to 10 in good health and CMV-seropositive.

V gene TRBV5-1 combines with J gene TRBJ2-7; 10 nucleotides agree with TRBD2. Trimming took 6 bases from V and 7 from J; bases not matched to a gene: 16. The CDR3 spans 16 residues. Germline V CDR1 and CDR2: SGHRS, YFSETQ. This CDR3 reads CASTPIAGGRVEEQYF. CDR3 in DNA: TGCGCCAGCACCCCTATAGCGGGGGGTAGAGTAGAAGAGCAGTACTTC. Full variable domain (remainder filled in from reference TRBV5-1 and TRBJ2-7): KAGVTQTPRYLIKTRGQQVTLSCSPISGHRSVSWYQQTPGQGLQFLFEYFSETQRNKGNFPGRFSGRQFSNSRSEMNVSTLELGDSALYLCASTPIAGGRVEEQYFGPGTRLTVT.

The gene calls are TRBV2 and TRBJ1-5; no clear D gene. The CDR3 covers 11 residues. V was shortened by 5 bases and J by 4 bases, with 3 bases between the two germline ends. CDR1 SNHLY and CDR2 FYNNEI come from the germline V gene. The chain's CDR3 is CASSLNQPQHF. The CDR3 nucleotides are TGTGCCAGCAGTCTAAATCAGCCCCAGCATTTT.

CDR3 nucleotide sequence: TGCAGCGTCGTTGGTGGGGTTAGCGGTGAGCAGTTCTTC. Residues: CSVVGGVSGEQFF. This chain uses TRBV29-1 with TRBJ2-1, with D tentatively TRBD2 (6 bases). Germline CDR1 SQVTM, CDR2 ANQGSEA. V lost 6 bases and J lost 9, with 18 bases in between. The CDR3 has 13 amino acids.

The gene calls are TRBV2 and TRBJ2-1; TRBD1 matches 10 bases. Trimming removed 7 bases from V and 7 bases from J; junction bases left unmatched: 4. Germline lookup yields CDR1 SNHLY and CDR2 FYNNEI. This CDR3 has 13 amino acids. CDR3 residues: CASKSGQGNEQFF. DNA for the CDR3: TGTGCCAGCAAATCGGGACAGGGGAATGAGCAGTTCTTC.

As for this clone: One end of the junction is discordant with germline, which a read error may explain. This chain uses TRBV5-1 with TRBJ2-2; TRBD1 matches at 8 bases. Germline values: CDR1 SGHRS, CDR2 YFSETQ. The CDR3 is made up of 13 amino acids. The CDR3 is CASGFADRDGLFF. The DNA of the CDR3 is TGCGCCAGCGGCTTCGCGGACAGGGATGGGCTGTTTTTT.

To note about this clone: Other nucleotide sequences in the sample specify the same CDR3. This chain joins TRBV30 and TRBJ2-3; possible D gene TRBD2, 6 bases. V was shortened by 0 bases and J by 3 bases, with 13 bases between the two germline ends. This CDR3 region has 15 residues. Germline V CDR1 and CDR2: GTSNPN, SVGIG (reference sequence). CDR3 DNA: TGTGCCTGGAGTGTAGGCGCAGGGAGGACAGATACGCAGTATTTT. Amino acids: CAWSVGAGRTDTQYF.

The rearrangement joins TRBV5-1 to TRBJ2-5, with 9 positions matching TRBD2. The CDR3 contains 16 residues. V shed 0 bases and J 2 bases; nucleotides not matched to a gene: 5. CDR1 and CDR2 from the germline V gene are SGHRS and YFSETQ. In nucleotides, the CDR3 is TGCGCCAGCAGCTTGGAGGCTAGCGGGGAACAAGAGACCCAGTACTTC. This translates into CASSLEASGEQETQYF.

In this sample, this clone turned up once. The chain couples TRBV5-1 to TRBJ2-7, with 11 bases fitting TRBD2. The J segment lost 6 bases and the V segment lost 4 bases, leaving 12 bases of the junction unmatched. This CDR3 comprises 16 residues. CDR1 is SGHRS, CDR2 YFSETQ, per germline. The CDR3 here is CASSTSGSPFPREQYF. CDR3 in DNA: TGCGCCAGCAGCACTAGCGGGAGCCCTTTCCCCCGCGAGCAGTACTTC.

The chain carries TRBV5-6 and TRBJ2-7; D gene unclear. The V end lost 2 bases, the J end lost 3 bases, and 3 bases lay between the germline ends. The CDR3 is 11 residues long. CDR1 SGHDT and CDR2 YYEEEE come from the germline V gene. Here the CDR3 reads CASSFYYEQYF. The DNA for the CDR3 is TGTGCCAGCAGCTTCTACTACGAGCAGTACTTC.

The chain links TRBV27 to TRBJ1-3; the D is unclear. The CDR3 consists of 14 residues. The V and J ends lost 5 bases and 4 bases respectively, with 12 bases between them. Germline CDR1 is MNHEY and CDR2 is SMNVEV (reference sequence). The CDR3, as DNA: TGTGCCAGCAGTCCCAACTTTTCCGGAAACACCATATATTTT. Protein sequence: CASSPNFSGNTIYF.

The CDR3 region has the DNA TGTGCCAGCAGCTTGGAACTAGCGGGAGGGGCGGGGTACAATGAGCAGTTCTTC. Translated: CASSLELAGGAGYNEQFF. V usage is TRBV5-4 and J usage is TRBJ2-1, with 13 bases matching TRBD2. Germline V CDR1 and CDR2: SGHNT, YYREEE (reference sequence). The CDR3 runs 18 residues. Trimming cost V 0 bases and J 4 bases; bases outside gene matches: 7.

V usage is TRBV6-1 and J usage is TRBJ1-2, with 7 bases fitting TRBD1. The germline V gene encodes CDR1 MNHNS and CDR2 SASEGT. V was pared by 6 bases and J by 5 bases, with 6 bases of the junction left unmatched. The CDR3 sequence is 13 residues long. The CDR3 DNA reads TGTGCCAGCAGCCTGGACAGGCTTTATGGCTACACCTTC. It translates to CASSLDRLYGYTF.

The V gene is TRBV29-1, the J gene TRBJ1-5; D gene unclear. CDR1 is SQVTM and CDR2 is ANQGSEA in the germline V gene. V lost 4 bases, J lost 5 bases, and 12 bases lay in between. The CDR3 runs 13 residues. The DNA for the CDR3 is TGCAGCGTTGCGGACGGGATTGATCAGCCCCAGCATTTT. Translation: CSVADGIDQPQHF.

The chain carries TRBV29-1 and TRBJ2-1, with a possible D match to TRBD2 (6 bases). The V gene lost 3 bases and the J gene lost 9 bases, with 12 bases spanning the gap. Germline values: CDR1 SQVTM, CDR2 ANQGSEA. The CDR3 is made up of 12 amino acids. CDR3 loop: CSVERERVEQFF. The CDR3 nucleotides are TGCAGCGTTGAGAGGGAGCGGGTTGAGCAGTTCTTC.

The chain uses TRBV18 and TRBJ2-3, with D unresolved. V dropped 8 bases and J dropped 9 bases, with 15 bases sitting between them. CDR1 KGHSH and CDR2 LQKENI come from the germline V gene. CDR3 size: 12 residues. The CDR3 loop reads CASTAVAGTQYF. CDR3 nucleotide sequence: TGTGCCAGCACAGCCGTGGCAGGAACGCAGTATTTT.

This chain connects TRBV19 to TRBJ2-3, with 9 bases fitting TRBD2. V shed 2 bases, J shed 9 bases, and the junction held 6 bases outside the gene matches. This CDR3 has 14 amino acids. From germline, CDR1 is LNHDA and CDR2 SQIVND (reference sequence). The CDR3 region is CASSITEREVTQYF. In DNA, the CDR3 is TGTGCCAGTAGTATAACAGAGCGGGAGGTGACGCAGTATTTT.

The CDR3 loop is CASSNAGGSYNEQFF. The CDR3 DNA reads TGTGCCAGCAGCAACGCGGGGGGCTCCTACAATGAGCAGTTCTTC. The rearrangement joins TRBV6-5 to TRBJ2-1; 8 bases align to TRBD2. Trimming at V came to 6 bases and at J to 0 bases, leaving 4 bases not matched to a gene. The CDR3 contains 15 residues. CDR1 is MNHEY, CDR2 SVGAGI, per germline.

This clone was seen just once. The CDR3 DNA reads TGTGCCAGCAGCCAAGATTCGGGGACAGGGGTTTACGAGCAGTACTTC. Translation: CASSQDSGTGVYEQYF. The gene calls are TRBV14 and TRBJ2-7; TRBD1 matches 10 bases. Losses at the gene ends were 0 bases for V and 4 bases for J; bases not matched to a gene: 6. Germline-derived CDR1 and CDR2 are SGHDN and FVKESK. The CDR3 length is 16 residues.

The chain combines TRBV30 with TRBJ2-3; D might be TRBD1 (5 bases). CDR3 length: 12 amino acids. Trimming pared 0 bases from V and 6 bases from J, leaving 7 bases between. Germline CDR1 is GTSNPN and CDR2 is SVGIG (reference sequence). In nucleotides, the CDR3 is TGTGCCTGGAGTGTTGGGGCGGATACGCAGTATTTT. Its protein is CAWSVGADTQYF.

In DNA, the CDR3 is TGTGCCAGCAGTTACGGTGGCCCCGATGCCAACGTCCTGACTTTC. Its translation: CASSYGGPDANVLTF. The V call is TRBV6-5, the J call TRBJ2-6; no clear D. This CDR3 is 15 amino acids long. Between the trimmed V and J ends, which lost 2 bases and 7 bases, there was a span of 12 bases. Looked up from germline, CDR1 is MNHEY and CDR2 is SVGAGI.

The rearrangement uses TRBV6-5 and TRBJ1-1; TRBD1 is a possible D gene (6 bases). V lost 8 bases to trimming and J lost 1 base, with 17 bases between them. Germline V lookup: CDR1 MNHEY, CDR2 SVGAGI. The CDR3 spans 15 residues. CDR3 amino acids: CASLPRGQANTEAFF. The CDR3 region has the DNA TGTGCCAGCCTTCCCAGGGGACAAGCGAACACTGAAGCTTTCTTT.

This chain connects TRBV6-1 to TRBJ2-3; D is possibly TRBD1 (5 bases). The CDR3 loop spans 13 amino acids. Between the trimmed V and J ends, which lost 4 bases and 1 base, there was a span of 6 bases. Germline CDR1 and CDR2: MNHNS and SASEGT. The chain's CDR3 is CASSAQGTDTQYF. The CDR3 DNA sequence: TGTGCCAGCAGTGCACAGGGCACAGATACGCAGTATTTT.

The chain uses TRBV5-1 and TRBJ2-2; no clear D. V shed 0 bases and J shed 4 bases, with 7 bases lying between them. This CDR3 is 14 amino acids long. CDR1 and CDR2 (germline): SGHRS, YFSETQ. CDR3 nucleotide sequence: TGCGCCAGCAGCTTGGCCTTGGCCACCGGGGAGCTGTTTTTT. As protein: CASSLALATGELFF. The variable domain in full, with the rest retrieved from reference TRBV5-1 and TRBJ2-2, is KAGVTQTPRYLIKTRGQQVTLSCSPISGHRSVSWYQQTPGQGLQFLFEYFSETQRNKGNFPGRFSGRQFSNSRSEMNVSTLELGDSALYLCASSLALATGELFFGEGSRLTVL.

The chain has TRBV30 and TRBJ1-3; 7 nucleotides line up with TRBD1. The CDR3 is made up of 13 amino acids. CDR1 and CDR2 (germline): GTSNPN, SVGIG (reference sequence). Trimming at V came to 3 bases and at J to 4 bases, leaving 3 bases not matched to a gene. Here the CDR3 DNA reads TGTGCCTGGAGCAGGGGGAGAGGAAACACCATATATTTT. It translates to CAWSRGRGNTIYF.

V is TRBV6-1 and J is TRBJ2-7; 8 bases are shared with TRBD1. The germline CDR1 and CDR2 sequences are MNHNS and SASEGT. The CDR3 covers 15 residues. V lost 7 bases, J lost 7 bases, and 15 bases stayed unmatched. The CDR3 reads CASNQRGQGAWEQYF. The DNA for the CDR3 is TGTGCCAGCAACCAGAGAGGCCAGGGGGCGTGGGAGCAGTACTTC.

This chain uses TRBV21-1 with TRBJ2-7; TRBD1, the table's D call, lacks a check against the DNA. TRBV21-1 is termed a pseudogene. The CDR3 contains 16 residues. CDR3 coding DNA: TGTGCCAGCAGCAAATTTAGACAGGGAACGGGCTACGAGCAGTACTTC. Its translation is CASSKFRQGTGYEQYF.

The chain couples TRBV4-1 to TRBJ2-2, with 7 bases that match TRBD2. Germline V CDR1 and CDR2: MGHRA, YSYEKL. V was clipped by 7 bases and J by 2 bases; unmatched bases: 10. The CDR3 consists of 16 residues. CDR3: CASTRLAAPNTGELFF. The CDR3 coding sequence is TGCGCCAGCACTCGGCTAGCGGCCCCTAACACCGGGGAGCTGTTTTTT.

In its sample, this clone was seen once. The gene calls are TRBV15 and TRBJ2-7, with 7 bases matching TRBD2. The CDR3 has 15 residues. Germline V CDR1 and CDR2: LNHNV, YYDKDF (reference sequence). V lost 0 bases to trimming and J lost 2 bases; unmatched junction nucleotides: 4. The CDR3 is CATSRDPGRAYEQYF. DNA of the CDR3: TGTGCCACCAGCAGAGATCCGGGGAGGGCCTACGAGCAGTACTTC.

The V gene is TRBV4-2, the J gene TRBJ2-1; 15 bases align to TRBD2. In germline, CDR1 is LGHNA, CDR2 YNFKEQ. The CDR3 is 16 amino acids. Trimming took 5 bases from V and 9 from J; bases not matched to a gene: 8. The CDR3 protein is CASSYGLAGGRGEQFF. The CDR3 nucleotides are TGTGCCAGCAGCTACGGACTAGCGGGAGGGCGCGGTGAGCAGTTCTTC.

The genes are TRBV7-9 and TRBJ2-5, with 7 nucleotides matching TRBD1. This CDR3 has 16 amino acids. The trim removed 5 bases at V and 3 bases at J, leaving 12 bases unmatched. CDR1 is SEHNR, CDR2 FQNEAQ, per germline (reference sequence). The CDR3 coding sequence is TGTGCCAGCAGCCCGACAGGGTCCTCCTCAAAAGAGACCCAGTACTTC. Encoded protein: CASSPTGSSSKETQYF.

As for this clone: Additional DNA sequences in this sample encode the identical CDR3. The genes are TRBV28 and TRBJ2-7, with D possibly matching TRBD1 (6 bases). This CDR3 has 13 residues. The V gene lost 3 bases and the J gene lost 1 base, with 7 bases spanning the gap. From germline, CDR1 is MDHEN and CDR2 SYDVKM. The CDR3 protein is CASSLTGSYEQYF. The CDR3 DNA follows: TGTGCCAGCAGTTTGACAGGTTCCTACGAGCAGTACTTC.

This clone has just a few counts. The gene calls are TRBV2 and TRBJ2-5; no clear D. The germline V gene has CDR1 SNHLY and CDR2 FYNNEI. V lost 2 bases and J 1 base, leaving 5 bases between the germline ends. The CDR3 totals 13 residues. The CDR3 DNA is TGTGCCAGCAGTGAAACTCCCCAAGAGACCCAGTACTTC. Protein product: CASSETPQETQYF.